This T cell receptor (beta chain) came from a study of blood T cell repertoires in COVID-19. Whole-study context: Whether acute or convalescent, the COVID-19 samples came from the United States, Italy and Spain.

TCRdb's copy holds only in-frame clones and misses some; the assay was immunoSEQ multiplex PCR. This sample has about 69,000 clones, with approximately 79% found just once. On this clone: This same CDR3 is encoded by further DNA sequences in the sample.

V was shortened by 6 bases and J by 1 base, with 9 bases between the two germline ends. The CDR3 has 13 residues. Germline values: CDR1 LNHDA, CDR2 SQIVND (reference sequence). Sequenced material: peripheral blood. The chain joins TRBV19 to TRBJ1-1, with a possible D match to TRBD1 (6 bases). This receptor was obtained from a man aged 55 to 70 with acute or convalescent COVID-19. In nucleotides, the CDR3 is TGTGCCAGTAGCGACAGGCCGAACACTGAAGCTTTCTTT. Translated: CASSDRPNTEAFF.